The entry below describes one T cell receptor (beta chain). The PCR employed 60 Vbeta primers together with 13 Jbeta primers. Libraries were prepared by immunoSEQ multiplex PCR; TCRdb keeps only in-frame clonotypes and omits some of them. The top ten hold just over 2% of the sample, which has over 95,000 clones, about 79% seen once. These data belong to a study of cytomegalovirus exposure and HLA in healthy donors. This CDR3 region has 15 residues. CDR1 and CDR2 from the germline V gene are LNHDA and SQIVND (reference sequence). Losses at the gene ends were 4 bases for V and 4 bases for J; bases not matched to a gene: 6.

The chain combines TRBV19 with TRBJ2-7; 11 bases fit TRBD1. This TCR was recovered from a human donor in good health. Sequenced material: PBMCs. The CDR3 nucleotides read TGTGCCAGTAGTAACCGCGGGACAGGGGGATACGAGCAGTACTTC. It yields the protein CASSNRGTGGYEQYF.